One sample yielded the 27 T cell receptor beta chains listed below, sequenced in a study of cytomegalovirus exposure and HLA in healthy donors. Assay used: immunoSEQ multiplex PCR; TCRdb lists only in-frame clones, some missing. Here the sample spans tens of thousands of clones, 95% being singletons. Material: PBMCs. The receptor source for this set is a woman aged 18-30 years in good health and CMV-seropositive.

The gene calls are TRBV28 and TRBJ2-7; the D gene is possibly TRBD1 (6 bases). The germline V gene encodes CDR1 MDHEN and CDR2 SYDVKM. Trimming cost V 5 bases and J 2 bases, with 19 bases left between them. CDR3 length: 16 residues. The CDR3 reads CASSPLGGQLTYEQYF. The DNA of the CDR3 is TGTGCCAGCAGTCCTCTAGGCGGACAGCTCACCTACGAGCAGTACTTC.

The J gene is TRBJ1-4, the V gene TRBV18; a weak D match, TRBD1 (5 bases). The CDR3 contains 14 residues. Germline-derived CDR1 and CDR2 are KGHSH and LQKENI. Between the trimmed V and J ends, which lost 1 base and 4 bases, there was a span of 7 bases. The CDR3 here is CASSPQGLNEKLFF. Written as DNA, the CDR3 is TGTGCCAGCTCACCACAGGGGCTTAATGAAAAACTGTTTTTT.

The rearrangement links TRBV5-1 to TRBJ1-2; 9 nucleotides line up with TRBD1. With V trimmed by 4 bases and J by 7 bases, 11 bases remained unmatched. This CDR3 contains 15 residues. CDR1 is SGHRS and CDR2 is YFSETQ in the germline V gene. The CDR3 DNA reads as TGCGCCAGCAGCGGCGGCCGGGACAGGGAAAGTGGCTACACCTTC. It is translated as CASSGGRDRESGYTF.

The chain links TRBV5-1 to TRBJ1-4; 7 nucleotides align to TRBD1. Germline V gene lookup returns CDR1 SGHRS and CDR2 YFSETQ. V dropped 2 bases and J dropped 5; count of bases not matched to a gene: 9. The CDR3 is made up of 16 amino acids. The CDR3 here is CASSFLQGGPNEKLFF. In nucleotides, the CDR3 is TGCGCCAGCAGCTTCCTTCAGGGGGGTCCAAATGAAAAACTGTTTTTT. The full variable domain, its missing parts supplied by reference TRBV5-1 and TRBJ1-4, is KAGVTQTPRYLIKTRGQQVTLSCSPISGHRSVSWYQQTPGQGLQFLFEYFSETQRNKGNFPGRFSGRQFSNSRSEMNVSTLELGDSALYLCASSFLQGGPNEKLFFGSGTQLSVL.

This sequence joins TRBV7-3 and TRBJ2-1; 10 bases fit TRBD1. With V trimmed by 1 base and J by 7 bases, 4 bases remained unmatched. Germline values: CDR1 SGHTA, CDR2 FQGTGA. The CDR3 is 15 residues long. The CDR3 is CASSLMTGGKNEQFF. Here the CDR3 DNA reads TGTGCCAGCAGCTTAATGACAGGGGGCAAGAATGAGCAGTTCTTC.

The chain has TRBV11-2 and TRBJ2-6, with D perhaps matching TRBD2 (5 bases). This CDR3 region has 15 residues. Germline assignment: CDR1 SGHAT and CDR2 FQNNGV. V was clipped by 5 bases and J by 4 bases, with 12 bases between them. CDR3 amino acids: CASSASGSGANVLTF. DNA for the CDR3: TGTGCCAGCAGCGCCTCGGGGTCCGGGGCCAACGTCCTGACTTTC.

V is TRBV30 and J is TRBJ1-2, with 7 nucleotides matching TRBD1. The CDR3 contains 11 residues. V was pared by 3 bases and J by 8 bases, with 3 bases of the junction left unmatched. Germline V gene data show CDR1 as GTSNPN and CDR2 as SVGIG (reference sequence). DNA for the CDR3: TGTGCCTGGAGATGGGACAGCGGCTACACCTTC. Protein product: CAWRWDSGYTF. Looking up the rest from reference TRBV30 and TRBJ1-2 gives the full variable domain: SQTIHQWPATLVQPVGSPLSLECTVEGTSNPNLYWYRQAAGRGLQLLFYSVGIGQISSEVPQNLSASRPQDRQFILSSKKLLLSDSGFYLCAWRWDSGYTFGSGTRLTVV.

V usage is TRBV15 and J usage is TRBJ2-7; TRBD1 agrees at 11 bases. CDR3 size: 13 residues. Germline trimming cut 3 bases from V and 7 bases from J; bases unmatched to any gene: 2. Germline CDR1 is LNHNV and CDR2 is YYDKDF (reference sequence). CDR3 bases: TGTGCCACCAGCAGGGACAGGGGGCGAGAGCAGTACTTC. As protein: CATSRDRGREQYF. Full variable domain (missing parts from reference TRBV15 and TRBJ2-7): DAMVIQNPRYQVTQFGKPVTLSCSQTLNHNVMYWYQQKSSQAPKLLFHYYDKDFNNEADTPDNFQSRRPNTSFCFLDIRSPGLGDTAMYLCATSRDRGREQYFGPGTRLTVT.

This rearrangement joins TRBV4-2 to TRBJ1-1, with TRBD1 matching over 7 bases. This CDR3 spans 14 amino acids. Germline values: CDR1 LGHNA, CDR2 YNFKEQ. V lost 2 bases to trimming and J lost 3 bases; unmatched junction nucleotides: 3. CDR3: CASSQLTGYTEAFF. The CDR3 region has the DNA TGTGCCAGCAGCCAATTGACAGGGTACACTGAAGCTTTCTTT.

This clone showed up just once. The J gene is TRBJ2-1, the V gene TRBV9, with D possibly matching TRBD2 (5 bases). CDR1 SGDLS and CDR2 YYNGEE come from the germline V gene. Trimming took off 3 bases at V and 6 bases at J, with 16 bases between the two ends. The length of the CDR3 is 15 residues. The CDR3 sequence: CASSDPRKAGNEQFF. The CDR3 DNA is TGTGCCAGCAGCGATCCCCGGAAGGCGGGCAATGAGCAGTTCTTC.

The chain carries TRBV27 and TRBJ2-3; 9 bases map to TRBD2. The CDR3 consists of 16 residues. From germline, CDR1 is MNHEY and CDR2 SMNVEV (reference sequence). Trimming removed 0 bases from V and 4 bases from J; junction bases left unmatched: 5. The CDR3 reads CASSLSGRGGSDTQYF. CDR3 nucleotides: TGTGCCAGCAGTTTATCTGGGCGGGGGGGCTCAGATACGCAGTATTTT.

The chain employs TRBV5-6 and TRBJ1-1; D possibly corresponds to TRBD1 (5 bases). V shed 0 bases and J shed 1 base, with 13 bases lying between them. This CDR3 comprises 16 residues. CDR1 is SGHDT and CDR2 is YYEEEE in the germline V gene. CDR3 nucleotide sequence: TGTGCCAGCAGCTTGGCATACAGGACACAGAACACTGAAGCTTTCTTT. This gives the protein CASSLAYRTQNTEAFF.

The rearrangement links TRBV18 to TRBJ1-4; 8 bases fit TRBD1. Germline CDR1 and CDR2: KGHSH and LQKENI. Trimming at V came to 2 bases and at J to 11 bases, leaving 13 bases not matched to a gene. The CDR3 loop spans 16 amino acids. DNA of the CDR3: TGTGCCAGCTCACCAGACACGGACAGGGCGCTCAATAAACTGTTTTTT. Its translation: CASSPDTDRALNKLFF. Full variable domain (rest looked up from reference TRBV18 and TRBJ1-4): NAGVMQNPRHLVRRRGQEARLRCSPMKGHSHVYWYRQLPEEGLKFMVYLQKENIIDESGMPKERFSAEFPKEGPSILRIQQVVRGDSAAYFCASSPDTDRALNKLFFGSGTQLSVL.

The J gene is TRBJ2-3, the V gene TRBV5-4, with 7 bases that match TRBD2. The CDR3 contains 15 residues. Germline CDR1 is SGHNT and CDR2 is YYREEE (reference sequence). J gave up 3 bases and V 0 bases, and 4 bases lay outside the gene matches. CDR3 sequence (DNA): TGTGCCAGCAGCTTGGAGCTAGCGGAAACAGATACGCAGTATTTT. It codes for CASSLELAETDTQYF.

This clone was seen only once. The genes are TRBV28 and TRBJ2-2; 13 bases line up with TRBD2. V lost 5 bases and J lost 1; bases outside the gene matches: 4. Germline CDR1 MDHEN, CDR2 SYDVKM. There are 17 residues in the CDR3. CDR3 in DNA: TGTGCCAGCAGTCCTAGGACTAGCGGGGGGAACACCGGGGAGCTGTTTTTT. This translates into CASSPRTSGGNTGELFF.

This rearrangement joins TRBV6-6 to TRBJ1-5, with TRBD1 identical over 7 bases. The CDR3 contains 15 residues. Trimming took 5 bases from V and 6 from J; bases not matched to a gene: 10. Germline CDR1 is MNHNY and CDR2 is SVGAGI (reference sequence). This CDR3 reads CASSTGDVRGQPQHF. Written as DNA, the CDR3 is TGTGCCAGCAGTACAGGGGATGTTCGCGGTCAGCCCCAGCATTTT.

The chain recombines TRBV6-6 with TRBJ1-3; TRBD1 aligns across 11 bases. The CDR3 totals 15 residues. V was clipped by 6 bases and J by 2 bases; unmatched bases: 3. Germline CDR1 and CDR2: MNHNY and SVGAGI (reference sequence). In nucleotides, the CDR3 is TGTGCCAGCAGGGGGGACAGGGGGGCTGGAAACACCATATATTTT. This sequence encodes CASRGDRGAGNTIYF.

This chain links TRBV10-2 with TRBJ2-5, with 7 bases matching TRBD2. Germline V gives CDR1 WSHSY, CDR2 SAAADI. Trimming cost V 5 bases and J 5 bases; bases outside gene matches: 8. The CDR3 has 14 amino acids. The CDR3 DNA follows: TGCGCCAGCAGTCTGGCGGGAGCTGTGGAGACCCAGTACTTC. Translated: CASSLAGAVETQYF.

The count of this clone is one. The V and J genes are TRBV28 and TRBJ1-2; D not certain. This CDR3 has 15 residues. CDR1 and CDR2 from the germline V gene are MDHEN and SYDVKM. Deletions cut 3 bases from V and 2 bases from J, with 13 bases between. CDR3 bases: TGTGCCAGCAGTTTCCCGTTTGGCCTGAACTATGGCTACACCTTC. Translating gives CASSFPFGLNYGYTF.

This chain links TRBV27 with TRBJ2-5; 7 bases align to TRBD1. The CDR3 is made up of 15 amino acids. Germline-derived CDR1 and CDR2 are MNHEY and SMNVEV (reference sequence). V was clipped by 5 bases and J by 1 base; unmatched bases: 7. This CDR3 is CASSPTGTVQETQYF. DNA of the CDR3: TGTGCCAGCAGTCCGACCGGGACAGTCCAAGAGACCCAGTACTTC.

CDR3 nucleotides: TGTGCCAGCAGCTTAGGGGGCGGAAAGGGCTACACCTTC. As protein: CASSLGGGKGYTF. The rearrangement joins TRBV7-2 to TRBJ1-2, with a possible D match to TRBD1 (5 bases). CDR3 length: 13 residues. V lost 1 base, J lost 8 bases, and 11 bases lay in between. CDR1 is SGHTA and CDR2 is FQGNSA in the germline V gene.

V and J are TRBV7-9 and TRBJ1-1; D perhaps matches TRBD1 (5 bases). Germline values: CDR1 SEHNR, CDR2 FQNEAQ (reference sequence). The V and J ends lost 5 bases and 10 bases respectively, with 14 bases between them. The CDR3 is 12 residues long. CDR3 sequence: CASSGNGATAFF. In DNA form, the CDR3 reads TGTGCCAGCAGCGGTAATGGGGCGACAGCTTTCTTT.

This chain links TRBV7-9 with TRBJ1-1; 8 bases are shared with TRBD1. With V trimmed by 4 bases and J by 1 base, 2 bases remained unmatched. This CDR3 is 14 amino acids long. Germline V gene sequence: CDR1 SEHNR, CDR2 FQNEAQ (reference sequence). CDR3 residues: CASSSGQGNTEAFF. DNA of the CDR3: TGTGCCAGCAGCTCTGGACAGGGGAACACTGAAGCTTTCTTT.

The CDR3 sequence is CASSETAVGGNIQYF. As DNA, the CDR3 is TGTGCCAGCAGCGAGACAGCGGTGGGGGGAAACATTCAGTACTTC. The chain uses TRBV9 and TRBJ2-4; D is perhaps TRBD2 (6 bases). The ends were cut back, 3 bases at V and 6 bases at J, with 16 bases in the middle. The CDR3 runs to 15 residues. Germline CDR1 is SGDLS and CDR2 is YYNGEE.

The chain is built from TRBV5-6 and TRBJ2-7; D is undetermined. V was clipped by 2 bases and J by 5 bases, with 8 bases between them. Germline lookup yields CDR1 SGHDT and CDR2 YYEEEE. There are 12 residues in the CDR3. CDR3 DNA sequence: TGTGCCAGCAGCTTATCATGGCACGAGCAGTACTTC. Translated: CASSLSWHEQYF.

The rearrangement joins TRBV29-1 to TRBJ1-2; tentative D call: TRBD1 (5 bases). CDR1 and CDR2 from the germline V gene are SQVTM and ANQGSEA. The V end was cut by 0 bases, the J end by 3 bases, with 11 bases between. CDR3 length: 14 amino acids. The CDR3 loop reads CSVEDVRAYYGYTF. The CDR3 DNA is TGCAGCGTTGAAGATGTCAGGGCCTACTATGGCTACACCTTC.

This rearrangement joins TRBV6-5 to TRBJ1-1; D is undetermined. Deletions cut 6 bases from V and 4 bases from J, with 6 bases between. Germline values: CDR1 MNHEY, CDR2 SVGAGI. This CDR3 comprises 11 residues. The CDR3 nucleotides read TGTGCCAGCAGGGTCGGCACTGAAGCTTTCTTT. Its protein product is CASRVGTEAFF.